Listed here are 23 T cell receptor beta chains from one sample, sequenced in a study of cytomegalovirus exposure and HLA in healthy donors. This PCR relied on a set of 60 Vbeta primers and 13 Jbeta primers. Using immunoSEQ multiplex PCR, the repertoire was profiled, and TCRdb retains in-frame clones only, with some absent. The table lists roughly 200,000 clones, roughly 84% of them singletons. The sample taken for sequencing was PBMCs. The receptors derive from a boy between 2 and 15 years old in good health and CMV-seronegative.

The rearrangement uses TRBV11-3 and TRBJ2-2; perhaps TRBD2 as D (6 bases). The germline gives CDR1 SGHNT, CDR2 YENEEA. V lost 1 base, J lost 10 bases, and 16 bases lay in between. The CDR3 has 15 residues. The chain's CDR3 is CASSLVSGPGEELFF. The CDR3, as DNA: TGTGCCAGCAGCTTAGTATCGGGACCGGGGGAGGAGCTGTTTTTT.

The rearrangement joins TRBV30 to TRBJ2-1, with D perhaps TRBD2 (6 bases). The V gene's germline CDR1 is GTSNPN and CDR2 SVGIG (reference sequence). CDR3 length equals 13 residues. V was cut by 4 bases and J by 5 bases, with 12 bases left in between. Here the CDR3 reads CAWTPSDDNEQFF. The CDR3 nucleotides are TGTGCCTGGACTCCTAGCGATGACAATGAGCAGTTCTTC.

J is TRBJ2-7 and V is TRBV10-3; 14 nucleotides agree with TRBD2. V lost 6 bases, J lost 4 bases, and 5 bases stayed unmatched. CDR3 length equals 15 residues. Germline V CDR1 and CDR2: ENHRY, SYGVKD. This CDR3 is CAIRGLAGEEYEQYF. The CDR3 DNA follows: TGTGCCATCAGGGGACTAGCGGGAGAGGAGTACGAGCAGTACTTC.

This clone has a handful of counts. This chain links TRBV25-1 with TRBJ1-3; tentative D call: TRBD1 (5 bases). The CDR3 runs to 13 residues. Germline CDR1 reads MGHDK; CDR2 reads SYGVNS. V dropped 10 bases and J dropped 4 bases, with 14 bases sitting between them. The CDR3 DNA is TGTGCCACCGCCGGGGGGAGAGGAAACACCATATATTTT. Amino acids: CATAGGRGNTIYF.

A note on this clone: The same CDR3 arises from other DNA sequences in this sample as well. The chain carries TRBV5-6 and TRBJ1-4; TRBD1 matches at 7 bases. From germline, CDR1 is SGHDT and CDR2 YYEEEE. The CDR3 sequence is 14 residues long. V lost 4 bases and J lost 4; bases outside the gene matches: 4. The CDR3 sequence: CASSPGTDNEKLFF. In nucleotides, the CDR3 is TGTGCCAGCAGCCCCGGGACAGATAATGAAAAACTGTTTTTT.

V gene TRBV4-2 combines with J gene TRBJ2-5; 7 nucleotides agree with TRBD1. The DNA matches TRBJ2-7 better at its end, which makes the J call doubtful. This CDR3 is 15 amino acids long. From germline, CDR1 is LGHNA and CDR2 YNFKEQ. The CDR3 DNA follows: TGTGCCAGCAGCCAAGACAGGGGGAGATCCTACGAGCAGTACTTC. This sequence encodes CASSQDRGRSYEQYF.

DNA of the CDR3: TGTGCCAGCAGTGAGGGACAGGGATCCTACGAGCAGTACTTC. Its translation: CASSEGQGSYEQYF. V usage is TRBV2 and J usage is TRBJ2-7, with 9 bases that match TRBD1. V lost 3 bases to trimming and J lost 1 base; unmatched junction nucleotides: 1. The CDR3 runs 14 residues. Germline CDR1 SNHLY, CDR2 FYNNEI.

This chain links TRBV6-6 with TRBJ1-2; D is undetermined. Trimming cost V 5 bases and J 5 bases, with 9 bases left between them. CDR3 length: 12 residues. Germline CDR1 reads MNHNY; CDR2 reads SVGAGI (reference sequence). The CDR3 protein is CASSSREYGYTF. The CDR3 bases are TGTGCCAGCAGTAGTAGAGAGTATGGCTACACCTTC.

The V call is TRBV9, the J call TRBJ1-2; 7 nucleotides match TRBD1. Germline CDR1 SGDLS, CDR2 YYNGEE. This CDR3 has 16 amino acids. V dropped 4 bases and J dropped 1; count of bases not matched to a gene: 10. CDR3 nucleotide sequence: TGTGCCAGCAGCCAAACAGGGGCTCCTTATAACTATGGCTACACCTTC. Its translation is CASSQTGAPYNYGYTF.

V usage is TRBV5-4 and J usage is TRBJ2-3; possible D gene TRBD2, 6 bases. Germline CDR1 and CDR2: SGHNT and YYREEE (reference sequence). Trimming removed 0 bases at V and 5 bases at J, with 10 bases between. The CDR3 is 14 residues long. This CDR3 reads CASSLAVGGDTQYF. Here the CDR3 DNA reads TGTGCCAGCAGCTTGGCCGTGGGGGGAGATACGCAGTATTTT.

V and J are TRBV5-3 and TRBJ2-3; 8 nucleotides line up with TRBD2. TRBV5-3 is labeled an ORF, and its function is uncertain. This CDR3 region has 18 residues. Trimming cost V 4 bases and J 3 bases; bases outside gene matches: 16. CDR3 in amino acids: CARSRRAGGPPGTDTQYF. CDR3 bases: TGTGCCAGAAGCCGGCGGGCGGGAGGCCCCCCCGGGACAGATACGCAGTATTTT.

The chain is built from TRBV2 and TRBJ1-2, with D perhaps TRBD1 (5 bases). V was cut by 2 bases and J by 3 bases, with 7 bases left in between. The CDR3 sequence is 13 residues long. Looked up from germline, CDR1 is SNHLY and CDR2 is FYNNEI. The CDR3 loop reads CASSELTDYGYTF. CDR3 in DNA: TGTGCCAGCAGTGAATTGACAGACTATGGCTACACCTTC.

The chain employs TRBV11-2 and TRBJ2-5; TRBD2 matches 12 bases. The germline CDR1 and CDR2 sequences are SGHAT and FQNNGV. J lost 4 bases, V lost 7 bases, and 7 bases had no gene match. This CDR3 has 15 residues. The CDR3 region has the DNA TGTGCCAGCATCGCTAGCGGGGGGGCTCGAGAGACCCAGTACTTC. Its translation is CASIASGGARETQYF.

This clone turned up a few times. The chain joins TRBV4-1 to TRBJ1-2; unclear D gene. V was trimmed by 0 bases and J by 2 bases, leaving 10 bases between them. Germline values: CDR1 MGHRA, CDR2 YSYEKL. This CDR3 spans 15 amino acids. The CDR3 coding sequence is TGCGCCAGCAGCCAAGATGTGCGGCAGAACTATGGCTACACCTTC. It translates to CASSQDVRQNYGYTF.

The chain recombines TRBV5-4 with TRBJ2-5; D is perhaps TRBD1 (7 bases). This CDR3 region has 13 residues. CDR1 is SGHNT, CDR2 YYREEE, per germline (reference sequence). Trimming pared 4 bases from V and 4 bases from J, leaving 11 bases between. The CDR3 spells CASSEQGGETQYF. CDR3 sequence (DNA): TGTGCCAGCAGCGAGCAGGGGGGAGAGACCCAGTACTTC. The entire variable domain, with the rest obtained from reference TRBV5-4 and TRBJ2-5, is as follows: ETGVTQSPTHLIKTRGQQVTLRCSSQSGHNTVSWYQQALGQGPQFIFQYYREEENGRGNFPPRFSGLQFPNYSSELNVNALELDDSALYLCASSEQGGETQYFGPGTRLLVL.

The CDR3 DNA reads TGTGCCAGCAGACCCACGGGAGGCCGACAAGAGACCCAGTACTTC. It encodes CASRPTGGRQETQYF. The chain is built from TRBV7-2 and TRBJ2-5; 7 bases map to TRBD2. The CDR3 has 15 amino acids. With 6 bases clipped from V and 2 bases from J, the junction kept 9 bases outside the gene matches. CDR1 is SGHTA, CDR2 FQGNSA, per germline.

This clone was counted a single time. CDR3 DNA: TGCGCCAGCAGCCCCGGAGGACCCGGAAACACCATATATTTT. Translation: CASSPGGPGNTIYF. V usage is TRBV5-1 and J usage is TRBJ1-3; D is unresolved. CDR1 is SGHRS, CDR2 YFSETQ, per germline. CDR3 length: 14 amino acids. Trimming removed 4 bases from V and 4 bases from J, with 12 bases in between.

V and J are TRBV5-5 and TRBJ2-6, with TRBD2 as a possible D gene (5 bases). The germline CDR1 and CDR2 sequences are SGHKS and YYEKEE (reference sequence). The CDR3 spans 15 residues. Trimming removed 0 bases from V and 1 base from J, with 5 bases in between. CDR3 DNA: TGTGCCAGCAGCTTGGGAGGGTCTGGGGCCAACGTCCTGACTTTC. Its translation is CASSLGGSGANVLTF.

Here the CDR3 DNA reads TGTGCCAGCAGCAGGGACACCAACTATGGCTACACCTTC. Amino acid sequence: CASSRDTNYGYTF. The chain recombines TRBV5-5 with TRBJ1-2; maybe TRBD1 (6 bases). The CDR3 loop spans 13 amino acids. Germline CDR1 reads SGHKS; CDR2 reads YYEKEE (reference sequence). The V gene lost 4 bases and the J gene lost 2 bases, with 9 bases spanning the gap.

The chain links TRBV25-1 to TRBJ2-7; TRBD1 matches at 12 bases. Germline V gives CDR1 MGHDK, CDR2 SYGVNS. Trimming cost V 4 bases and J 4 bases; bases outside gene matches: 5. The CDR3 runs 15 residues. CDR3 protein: CASSGPGQGAYEQYF. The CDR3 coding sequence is TGTGCCAGCAGTGGGCCGGGACAGGGGGCGTACGAGCAGTACTTC.

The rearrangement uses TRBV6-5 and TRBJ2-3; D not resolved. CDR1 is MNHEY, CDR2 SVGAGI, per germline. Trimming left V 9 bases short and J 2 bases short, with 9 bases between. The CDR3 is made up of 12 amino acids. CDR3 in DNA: TGTGCCAGTCATGGGCCCACAGATACGCAGTATTTT. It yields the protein CASHGPTDTQYF.

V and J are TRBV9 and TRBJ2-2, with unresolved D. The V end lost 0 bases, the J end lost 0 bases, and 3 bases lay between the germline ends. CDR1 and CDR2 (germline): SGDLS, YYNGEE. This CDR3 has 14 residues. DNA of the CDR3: TGTGCCAGCAGCGTAGGCGCGAACACCGGGGAGCTGTTTTTT. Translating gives CASSVGANTGELFF.

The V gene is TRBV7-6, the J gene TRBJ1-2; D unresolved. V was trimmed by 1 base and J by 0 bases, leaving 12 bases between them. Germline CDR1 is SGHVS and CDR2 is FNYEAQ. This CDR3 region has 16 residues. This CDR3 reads CASSLGHAYTNYGYTF. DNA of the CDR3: TGTGCCAGCAGCTTAGGTCATGCGTATACTAACTATGGCTACACCTTC.